This T cell receptor (beta chain) was captured by sequencing in a study of T cell responses to AZD1222 COVID-19 vaccine. Regarding the study as a whole: Females made up more of the donors, who were largely white British, and clonal diversity may have come out too low.

Clones were sequenced by immunoSEQ multiplex PCR, and TCRdb holds only the in-frame ones, with some missing. The sample has about 55,000 clones; more than 70% are singletons. Remarks on this clone: Its antigen is still unknown.

Germline assignment: CDR1 ENHRY and CDR2 SYGVKD. This CDR3 region has 13 residues. With 4 bases clipped from V and 8 bases from J, the junction kept 8 bases outside the gene matches. The source was peripheral blood, collected on day 0 of AZD1222 vaccination. The clonotype comes from an adult in good health. The gene calls are TRBV10-3 and TRBJ2-7, with TRBD2 identical over 7 bases. The CDR3: CAISVSGGHKQYF. CDR3 nucleotide sequence: TGTGCCATCAGTGTCTCGGGAGGACATAAGCAGTACTTC.